Given below is one TCR beta chain in context. The antigen this receptor binds is unknown. To prepare the library, the immunoSEQ multiplex PCR assay was applied. For the multiplex PCR, a mixture combining 60 forward primers for TCR Vbeta segments and 13 reverse primers for TCR Jbeta segments was used. A multiplex PCR assay on genomic DNA amplified the CDR3 region of rearranged TCR beta genes. The Illumina HiSeq System was used to sequence the amplified TCR beta libraries as 87-base-pair reads. Per the authors' processing: In a later analysis, 77 million or so unique TCR beta chains were counted across the 500 to 850 repertoires, and about 9.9 million of these chains were shared by at least two donors. To remove PCR and sequencing errors, raw reads were error-corrected and collapsed into unique sequences using a nearest-neighbor algorithm that merged closely related sequences. To assign V, D and J gene segments, CDR3 sequences were aligned to IMGT reference sequences. For a sequence to be retained, at least a six-nucleotide match to both a V gene segment and a J gene segment was required. Rearrangements were classified as productive when the CDR3 lacked stop codons and remained in frame with V and J, and all other rearrangements were classified as non-productive. Following IMGT convention, CDR3 was defined as the stretch from the second conserved V-encoded cysteine to the conserved J-encoded phenylalanine. The earlier analysis of approximately 500 of the donors excluded sequences that lacked an unambiguous match to a single V gene segment. In an earlier analysis of roughly 500 of the donors, V segments were called functional above 56.7% productive rearrangements and were called segregating when the between-donor standard deviation exceeded 5%. A statistical classification framework was developed to diagnose cytomegalovirus status using the catalog of TCR beta chain sequences. In a later analysis, V and J genes were assigned by comparing TCR nucleotide sequences against IMGT/GENE-DB human TR gene sequences. The TCRdist pipeline was used in a later analysis to assign CDR3 sequences and most-parsimonious VDJ recombination scenarios. In a later analysis, each TCR beta chain was defined by its CDR3 amino acid sequence together with its V-gene family, and reads lacking a unique V-gene family were excluded. As a way to deal with suspected cross-contamination and a sequencing artifact, a later analysis dropped approximately 590 nucleotide sequences that were highly shared and had low generation probability. In a later analysis, a clonal expansion index was calculated for each public chain from normalized within-repertoire ranks of inferred template counts. In a later analysis, generation probabilities were computed with a VDJ recombination model fitted to out-of-frame rearrangements, and the resulting probabilities were checked against IGoR. Hypergeometric tests were used in a later analysis to score TCR-TCR, TCR-HLA and TCR-CMV co-occurrence, with a repertoire-size bias correction applied to the TCR pairs. In a later analysis, false discovery rates were estimated by permuting HLA or CMV assignments 20 times. A later analysis grouped co-occurring TCRs with DBSCAN, adding TCRdist sequence similarity when clustering within HLA-allele-positive subsets. Repertoires with fewer than 30,000 or more than 120,000 public chains, plus five repertoires with anomalous nucleotide sharing, were excluded from co-occurrence clustering. Here the immuneACCESS table is served through TCRdb, limited to in-frame sequences with V and J called. Missing clones are a known gap in these copies; in checked studies unresolved V genes cover under half, and the rest lacks a known reason. That table furnishes V, J and clone size, whereas the DNA furnished D and trimming. The sample table on file contains more than 95,000 clones. The top ten clones comprise about 3% of the sample.

V sheds 3 bases and J sheds 7 bases, leaving 7 bases between their ends. From the germline V gene, CDR1 is SGHDN and CDR2 is FVKESK. There are 12 amino acids in the CDR3, from cysteine to phenylalanine inclusive. CDR3 DNA is the only sequence kept; it has 36 bases, read in frame from the first base. The data are from a study of cytomegalovirus exposure and HLA in healthy donors (TCRdb year 2017). Context from the whole study: According to an earlier analysis of around 600 of the donors, 150 million to 200 million T cells yielded some 110 million unique TCR beta sequences and less than 300 Gb of sequence data. On average, 235,054 unique TCR beta nucleotide sequences were sequenced per donor among roughly 430 genotyped donors of the cohort, with approximately 18% of those sequences being non-productive. In addition to the first cohort of roughly 700 subjects, a separate validation cohort of 120 different subjects was used. All discovery cohort repertoires had been generated on a single sequencing platform. HLA typing included class I and class II loci at four-digit resolution. Of the roughly 400 genotyped donors, over 65% fell in the genetic ancestry cluster associated with self-reported Caucasian donors. In the later analysis, no new phenotypic data were used to find candidate immune exposures; instead, reliance was placed on TCR beta sequences and their occurrence across donors. Genome-wide SNP genotypes for about 55% of the roughly 670 donors were used in a later genetic analysis, which treated that subset as a discovery cohort. The study combined high-throughput TCR immunosequencing, statistical association of individual TCRs with disease status, and machine learning to predict cytomegalovirus infection status. Approximately 310 gigabases of sequencing data and approximately 85 million unique TCR sequences were included in an early release covering several hundred HLA-typed donors. The number of typed donors differed by locus: about 629-630 for A, B, C, DRB1 and DQB1; 500 to 550 for DQA1; around 580 for DPA1; and 450 to 480 for DPB1. The study was designed to test whether signatures of past pathogen exposure could be identified by cataloging public T cell receptors. Donor age, sex, ethnicity and CMV serostatus were collected together with the repertoire data. The T cell repertoires of 666 subjects were profiled by immunosequencing and related to cytomegalovirus serostatus. In a later analysis, previously published TCR beta repertoires from roughly 710 donors were re-analyzed and high-resolution HLA genotyping was added so that TCR occurrence patterns could be studied. An earlier analysis of around 580 of the donors used high-throughput TCR beta sequencing to judge whether each TCR beta V gene segment behaved as functional or pseudogenic. Because of strong linkage in the cohort, roughly five DR-DQ haplotypes were treated as single units for association and clustering.

Points the paper makes about the study in general: Linkage disequilibrium might explain the correlated functional status among segregating V segments, but an unknown experimental factor could not be ruled out. Only TCR beta chains were sequenced in this cohort, and the absence of alpha or paired-chain data limited detectable features. Because counts were too low, 15 to 20 rarely observed V segments, including chromosome 9 orphons, were excluded from the earlier analysis of 587 of the donors. In a later genetic analysis, a missense DCLRE1C variant was associated with V-gene and J-gene trimming of TCR beta chains, and the association was replicated in an independent cohort. Some IMGT-functional V segments, including TRBV6-2 and TRBV6-3, could not be told apart with the 87-base-pair reads, so those segments were excluded. CMV serostatus was the only immune exposure information available for the cohort. In vitro tests confirmed that a few of the cytomegalovirus-associated TCR beta chains recognize cytomegalovirus antigens. A cluster of highly shared sequence variants was judged likely to represent a technical artifact of the sequencing pipeline. Because HLA typing was unavailable for some donors at each locus, only the typed subset was used in association tests. In an earlier analysis of 587 of the donors, most TCR beta V segments appeared in productive rearrangements about 87% or about 30% of the time, broadly matching IMGT annotations. The study gave a list of under 200 TCR beta chains associated with cytomegalovirus. A further reported finding was that TCR beta sequences accurately predicted the HLA-A and HLA-B alleles for most subjects in the first cohort. Compared with equally common non-associated chains, HLA-associated TCR beta chains in a later analysis were more clonally expanded and had lower generation probabilities. Presence/absence analyses assumed roughly uniform sequencing depth across donors, an assumption that may not hold. In a later analysis, some 18,000 TCR beta sequences were associated with specific HLA alleles at a false discovery rate of 0.05. In a later analysis, several top co-occurrence clusters were reported to appear linked to parvovirus B19, influenza, CMV and Epstein-Barr virus. According to a later genetic analysis, donors in an Asian-associated ancestry cluster had fewer N-insertions in productive TCRs than the approximately 690-donor mean. In a later analysis, the rate of TCR association differed among HLA loci, with DRB1 alleles having the most associated TCRs and HLA-C alleles having the fewest. It was suggested by the authors that the approach could potentially be generalized to other disease states and immunological phenotypes. While some public TCRs were present in many individuals, most TCR sequences turned up only very rarely across donors. The classifier was reported to diagnose cytomegalovirus status with high specificity and sensitivity in both the original and validation cohorts. Most CMV-associated TCR beta chains appeared to be HLA-restricted in a later analysis, and the HLA associations seemed to be driven largely by CMV exposure. When HLA alleles, especially DR and DQ, strongly co-occurred, TCR associations were difficult to assign to individual alleles.

The cohort was made up of 666 healthy bone marrow donors. Cohort members were all nominally healthy when sampled, although unrecorded immune exposures were likely present. The donor tested CMV seronegative, placing the donor among the roughly 400 seronegative members of the cohort. Every donor gave a peripheral blood sample, and the peripheral blood mononuclear cells from that sample were used for TCR beta sequencing. The Qiagen DNeasy Blood Extraction Kit was used to extract genomic DNA from the blood cell samples. The chain links TRBV14 with TRBJ2-1; no confident D gene assignment can be made. The sample comprised PBMCs. The sequence derives from a man between 40 and 49 years old in good health and CMV-seronegative. Here is the DNA: TGTGCCAGCAGCCAGGGCTGGAATGAGCAGTTCTTC. This sequence encodes CASSQGWNEQFF.